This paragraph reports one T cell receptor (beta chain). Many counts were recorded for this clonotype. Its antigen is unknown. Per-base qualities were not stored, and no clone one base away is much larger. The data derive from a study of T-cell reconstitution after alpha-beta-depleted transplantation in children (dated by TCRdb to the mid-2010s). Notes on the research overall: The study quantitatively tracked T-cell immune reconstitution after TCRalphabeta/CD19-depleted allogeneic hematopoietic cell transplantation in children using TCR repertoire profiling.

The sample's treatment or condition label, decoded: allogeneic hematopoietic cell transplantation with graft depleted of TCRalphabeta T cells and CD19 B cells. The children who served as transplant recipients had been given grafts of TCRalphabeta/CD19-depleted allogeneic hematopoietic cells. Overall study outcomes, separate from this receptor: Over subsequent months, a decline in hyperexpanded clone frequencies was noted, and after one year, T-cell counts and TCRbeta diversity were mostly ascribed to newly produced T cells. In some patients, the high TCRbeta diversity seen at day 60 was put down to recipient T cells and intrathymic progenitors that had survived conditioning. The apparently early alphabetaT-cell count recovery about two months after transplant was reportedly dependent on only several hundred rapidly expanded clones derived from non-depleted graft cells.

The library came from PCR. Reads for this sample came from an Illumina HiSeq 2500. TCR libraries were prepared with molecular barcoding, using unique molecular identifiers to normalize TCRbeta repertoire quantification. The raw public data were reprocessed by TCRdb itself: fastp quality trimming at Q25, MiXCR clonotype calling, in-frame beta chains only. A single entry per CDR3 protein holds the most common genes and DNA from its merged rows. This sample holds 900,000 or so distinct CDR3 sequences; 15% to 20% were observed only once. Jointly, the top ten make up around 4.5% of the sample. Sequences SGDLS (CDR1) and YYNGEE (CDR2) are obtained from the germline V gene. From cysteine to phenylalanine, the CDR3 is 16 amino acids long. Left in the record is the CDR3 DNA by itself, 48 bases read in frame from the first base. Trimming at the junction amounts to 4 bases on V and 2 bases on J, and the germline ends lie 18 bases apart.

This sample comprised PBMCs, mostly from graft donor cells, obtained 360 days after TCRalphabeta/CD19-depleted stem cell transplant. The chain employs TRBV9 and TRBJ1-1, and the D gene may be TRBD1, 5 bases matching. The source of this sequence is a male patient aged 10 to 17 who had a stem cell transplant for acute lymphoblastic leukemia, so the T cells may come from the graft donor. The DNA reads TGTGCCAGCAGCCCGGCCCTGGGGCGGATTAACACTGAAGCTTTCTTT. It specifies CASSPALGRINTEAFF. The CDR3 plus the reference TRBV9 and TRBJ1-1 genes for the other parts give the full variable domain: DSGVTQTPKHLITATGQRVTLRCSPRSGDLSVYWYQQSLDQGLQFLIQYYNGEERAKGNILERFSAQQFPDLHSELNLSSLELGDSALYFCASSPALGRINTEAFFGQGTRLTVV.